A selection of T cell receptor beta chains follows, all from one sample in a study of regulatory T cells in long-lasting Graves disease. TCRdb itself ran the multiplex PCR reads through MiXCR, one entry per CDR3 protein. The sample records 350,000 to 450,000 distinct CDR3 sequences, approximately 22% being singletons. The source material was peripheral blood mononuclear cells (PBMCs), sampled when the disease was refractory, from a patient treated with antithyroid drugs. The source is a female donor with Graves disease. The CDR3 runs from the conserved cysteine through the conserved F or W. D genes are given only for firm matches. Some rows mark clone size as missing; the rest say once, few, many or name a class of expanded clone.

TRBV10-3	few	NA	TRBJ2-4	CAISESTKNIQYF	TGTGCCATCAGTGAGTCGACCAAAAACATTCAGTACTTC
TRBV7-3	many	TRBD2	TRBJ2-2	CASSLTGTSGNTGELFF	TGTGCCAGCAGCTTAACAGGGACTAGCGGAAACACCGGGGAGCTGTTTTTT
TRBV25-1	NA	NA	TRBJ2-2	CASSPYPGAGELFF	TGTGCCAGCAGCCCTTACCCGGGGGCCGGGGAGCTGTTTTTT
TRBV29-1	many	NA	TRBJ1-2	CSYLGDTNYGYTF	TGCAGCTACCTTGGGGACACTAACTATGGCTACACCTTC
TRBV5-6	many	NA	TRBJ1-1	CASSTGFPNTEAFF	TGTGCCAGCAGCACAGGGTTTCCGAACACTGAAGCTTTCTTT
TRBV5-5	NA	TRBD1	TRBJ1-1	CASSLGSGQGAAEAFF	TGTGCCAGCAGCTTGGGAAGTGGACAGGGGGCCGCTGAAGCTTTCTTT
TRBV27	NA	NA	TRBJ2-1	CASSLSLGSLYNEQFF	TGTGCCAGCAGTTTATCGCTCGGGAGCCTTTACAATGAGCAGTTCTTC
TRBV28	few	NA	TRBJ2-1	CASSLWGTEGLHYNEQFF	TGTGCCAGCAGTTTATGGGGTACGGAGGGCCTCCACTACAATGAGCAGTTCTTC
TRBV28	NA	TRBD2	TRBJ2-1	CASRSGGYNEQFF	TGTGCCAGCCGGAGCGGGGGTTACAATGAGCAGTTCTTC
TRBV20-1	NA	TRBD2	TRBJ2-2	CSARWSGRAPHAGELFF	TGCAGTGCTAGGTGGAGCGGGAGGGCCCCCCACGCCGGGGAGCTGTTTTTT
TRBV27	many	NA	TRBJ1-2	CASSHLGYGYTF	TGTGCCAGCAGCCACCTGGGGTATGGCTACACCTTC
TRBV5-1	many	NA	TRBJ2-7	CASSPAVPYYEQYF	TGCGCCAGCAGCCCCGCGGTACCGTACTACGAGCAGTACTTC
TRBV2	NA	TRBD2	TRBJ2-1	CASRNRALAGATNEQFF	TGTGCCAGCAGGAATCGGGCACTAGCGGGAGCAACGAATGAGCAGTTCTTC
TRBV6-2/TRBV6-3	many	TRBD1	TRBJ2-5	CASSSWGTGTEETQYF	TGTGCCAGCAGTTCCTGGGGGACAGGGACAGAAGAGACCCAGTACTTC
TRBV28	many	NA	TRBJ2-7	CASRATATYEQYF	TGTGCCAGCAGGGCGACAGCTACCTACGAGCAGTACTTC
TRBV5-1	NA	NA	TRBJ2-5	CASSLSGDARETQYF	TGCGCCAGCAGCTTGAGTGGGGATGCCCGAGAGACCCAGTACTTC
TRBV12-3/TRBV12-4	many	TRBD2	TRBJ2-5	CASSAVGGGGETQYF	TGTGCCAGCAGTGCGGTGGGGGGGGGGGGAGAGACCCAGTACTTC
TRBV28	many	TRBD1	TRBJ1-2	CASSPQGIDYGYTF	TGTGCCAGCAGTCCACAGGGGATTGACTATGGCTACACCTTC
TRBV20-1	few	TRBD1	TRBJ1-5	CSAREDRGNQPQHF	TGCAGTGCCCGAGAGGACAGGGGCAATCAGCCCCAGCATTTT
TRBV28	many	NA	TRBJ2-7	CASSLATSGTYEQYF	TGTGCCAGCAGTTTGGCGACATCAGGTACCTACGAGCAGTACTTC
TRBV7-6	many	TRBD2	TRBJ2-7	CASSLRSGGTDEQYF	TGTGCCAGCAGCTTAAGATCGGGAGGAACGGACGAGCAGTACTTC
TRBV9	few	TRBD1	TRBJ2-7	CASSVAGTENSYEQCF	TGTGCCAGCAGCGTAGCGGGGACAGAAAACTCCTACGAGCAGTGCTTC
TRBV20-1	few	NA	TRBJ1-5	CSATQGTAQPQHF	TGCAGTGCTACGCAGGGAACGGCTCAGCCCCAGCATTTT
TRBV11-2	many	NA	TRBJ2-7	CASSLSFREQYF	TGTGCCAGCAGCTTATCTTTCCGCGAGCAGTACTTC
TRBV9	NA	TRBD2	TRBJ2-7	CASSVNSGGYEQYF	TGTGCCAGCAGCGTCAACTCGGGAGGGTACGAGCAGTACTTC
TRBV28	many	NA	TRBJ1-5	CASTVVSYQPQHF	TGTGCCAGCACCGTTGTGTCCTATCAGCCCCAGCATTTT
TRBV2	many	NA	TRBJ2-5	CATGSETQYF	TGTGCCACTGGGTCAGAGACCCAGTACTTC
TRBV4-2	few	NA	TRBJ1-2	CASSQDSAANYGYTF	TGTGCCAGCAGCCAAGATTCAGCAGCTAACTATGGCTACACCTTC
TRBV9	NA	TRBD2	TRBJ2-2	CASSGLGTSGRYTGELFF	TGTGCCAGCAGCGGACTTGGGACTAGCGGGAGGTATACCGGGGAGCTGTTTTTT
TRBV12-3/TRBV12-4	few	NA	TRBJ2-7	CASSLVLQAPYEQYF	TGTGCCAGCAGTTTAGTACTGCAAGCCCCCTACGAGCAGTACTTC
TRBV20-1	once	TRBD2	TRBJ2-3	CSARDGTSGRDTQYF	TGCAGTGCTAGAGATGGGACTAGCGGGAGAGATACGCAGTATTTT
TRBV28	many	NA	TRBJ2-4	CASSSTGLAKNIQYF	TGTGCCAGCAGTTCGACGGGACTAGCCAAAAACATTCAGTACTTC
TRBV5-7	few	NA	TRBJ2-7	CASSLGVSGCYEQYF	TGTGCCAGCAGCTTGGGGGTCAGCGGGTGTTACGAGCAGTACTTC
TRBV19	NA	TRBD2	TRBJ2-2	CASSVTISGMNTGELFF	TGTGCCAGTAGTGTGACGATTAGCGGGATGAACACCGGGGAGCTGTTTTTT
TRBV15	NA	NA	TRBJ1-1	CATSRDYTNTEAFF	TGTGCCACCAGCAGAGATTACACGAACACTGAAGCTTTCTTT
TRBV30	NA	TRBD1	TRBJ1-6	CAQRQGKGSPLHF	TGTGCCCAAAGACAGGGGAAAGGTTCACCCCTCCACTTT
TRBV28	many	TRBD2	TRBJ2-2	CASSQGTSGRNTGELFF	TGTGCCAGCAGCCAAGGGACTAGCGGAAGGAACACCGGGGAGCTGTTTTTT
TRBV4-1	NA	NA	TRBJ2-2	CASRPTSSGELFF	TGCGCCAGCAGGCCCACTTCGTCCGGGGAGCTGTTTTTT
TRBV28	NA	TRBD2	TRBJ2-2	CASSLSYGLAGNTGELFF	TGTGCCAGCAGTTTATCCTACGGGCTAGCGGGGAACACCGGGGAGCTGTTTTTT
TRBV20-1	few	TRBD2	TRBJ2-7	CSARVLAGLYEQYF	TGCAGTGCTAGAGTACTAGCGGGTCTCTACGAGCAGTACTTC
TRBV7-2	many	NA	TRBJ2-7	CASSLGAARNMQYF	TGTGCCAGCAGCTTAGGGGCGGCACGAAATATGCAGTACTTC
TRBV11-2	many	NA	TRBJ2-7	CASSLGSGSAYEQYF	TGTGCCAGCAGCTTAGGCTCTGGCTCTGCCTACGAGCAGTACTTC
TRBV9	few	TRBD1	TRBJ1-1	CASSWTGTGNTEAFF	TGTGCCAGCAGCTGGACCGGGACAGGGAACACTGAAGCTTTCTTT
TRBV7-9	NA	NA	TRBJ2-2	CASSSVPVGSHTGELFF	TGTGCCAGCAGCTCAGTCCCCGTGGGGTCGCACACCGGGGAGCTGTTTTTT
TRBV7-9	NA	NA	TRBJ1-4	CASQVGATNEKLFF	TGTGCCAGCCAAGTTGGTGCAACTAATGAAAAACTGTTTTTT
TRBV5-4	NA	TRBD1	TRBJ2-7	CASSVRDRDIEQYF	TGTGCCAGCAGCGTCCGGGACAGGGACATCGAGCAGTACTTC
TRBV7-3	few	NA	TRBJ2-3	CASSSTGASTDTQYF	TGTGCCAGCAGCTCCACGGGGGCTAGCACAGATACGCAGTATTTT
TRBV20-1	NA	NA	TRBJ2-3	CSARIPALSTDTQYF	TGCAGTGCTAGAATTCCGGCTTTAAGCACAGATACGCAGTATTTT
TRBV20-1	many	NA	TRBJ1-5	CSAREQQGSQPQHF	TGCAGTGCTAGAGAACAACAGGGAAGTCAGCCCCAGCATTTT
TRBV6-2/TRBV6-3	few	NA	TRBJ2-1	CASSYERTNEQFF	TGTGCCAGCAGTTACGAGCGGACAAATGAGCAGTTCTTC
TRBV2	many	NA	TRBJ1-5	CASRQETISNQPQHF	TGTGCCAGCCGTCAGGAAACCATTAGCAATCAGCCCCAGCATTTT